The next 25 T cell receptor beta chains were all read from a single sample in a study of cytomegalovirus exposure and HLA in healthy donors. The PCR had 60 Vbeta and 13 Jbeta primers. TCRdb's copy holds only in-frame clones and misses some; the assay was immunoSEQ multiplex PCR. The sample carries roughly 130,000 clones, just over 75% recorded once. Sequencing input: PBMCs. The source is a woman aged 50 to 65 in good health and CMV-seronegative.

Only a few counts were recorded for this clone. The chain has TRBV4-3 and TRBJ1-2, with unresolved D. V lost 0 bases to trimming and J lost 2 bases, with 7 bases between them. The CDR3 covers 14 residues. CDR1 LGHNA and CDR2 YSLEER come from the germline V gene. The DNA of the CDR3 is TGCGCCAGCAGCCAAGACAGGCTAAACTATGGCTACACCTTC. Translating it yields CASSQDRLNYGYTF.

This clone was detected a few times. The chain employs TRBV29-1 and TRBJ2-7; TRBD2 agrees at 12 bases. This CDR3 comprises 16 residues. Germline loops: CDR1 SQVTM, CDR2 ANQGSEA. V trimming: 1 base; J trimming: 5 bases; junction bases outside the gene matches: 9. The CDR3 DNA follows: TGCAGCGTTGAAGGCGGGCTAGCGGGAGGGTCCCACGAGCAGTACTTC. Translated: CSVEGGLAGGSHEQYF.

This clone was counted ten times or more. The chain combines TRBV9 with TRBJ2-1; 12 bases line up with TRBD2. Germline V gives CDR1 SGDLS, CDR2 YYNGEE. V gave up 3 bases and J gave up 6 bases; unmatched junction bases: 4. The CDR3 extends over 15 amino acids. CDR3: CASSALAGGPNEQFF. CDR3 DNA sequence: TGTGCCAGCAGCGCGCTAGCGGGAGGGCCCAATGAGCAGTTCTTC.

This clone showed up just a few times. The gene calls are TRBV14 and TRBJ1-4; no reliable D call. Trimming stripped 5 bases from V and 7 bases from J, with 17 bases between. In germline, CDR1 is SGHDN, CDR2 FVKESK. The CDR3 loop spans 15 amino acids. CDR3: CASSARLREVEKLFF. CDR3 DNA: TGTGCCAGCAGCGCCCGACTTCGCGAGGTTGAAAAACTGTTTTTT.

V gene TRBV5-1 combines with J gene TRBJ1-5; weak D call: TRBD1 (6 bases). Germline-derived CDR1 and CDR2 are SGHRS and YFSETQ. The V end was cut by 0 bases, the J end by 4 bases, with 11 bases between. CDR3 size: 15 residues. CDR3 in DNA: TGCGCCAGCAGCTTGGCGGACAGCACTAATCAGCCCCAGCATTTT. This sequence encodes CASSLADSTNQPQHF.

The V gene is TRBV6-1, the J gene TRBJ1-6, with D possibly matching TRBD1 (6 bases). This CDR3 has 15 residues. The V gene's germline CDR1 is MNHNS and CDR2 SASEGT. Trimming removed 8 bases from V and 9 bases from J, with 20 bases in between. Here the CDR3 DNA reads TGTGCCAGCGGTCACAGGGATTCTTTGGTTTCACCCCTCCACTTT. This sequence encodes CASGHRDSLVSPLHF.

This chain uses TRBV7-2 with TRBJ2-1; 7 positions agree with TRBD1. This CDR3 is built from 14 residues. Looked up from germline, CDR1 is SGHTA and CDR2 is FQGNSA. Losses at the gene ends were 3 bases for V and 6 bases for J; bases not matched to a gene: 5. The CDR3 DNA is TGTGCCAGCAGCTTTTTAGGGGGCACCAATGAGCAGTTCTTC. The encoded protein is CASSFLGGTNEQFF. Full variable domain (rest looked up from reference TRBV7-2 and TRBJ2-1): GAGVSQSPSNKVTEKGKDVELRCDPISGHTALYWYRQSLGQGLEFLIYFQGNSAPDKSGLPSDRFSAERTGGSVSTLTIQRTQQEDSAVYLCASSFLGGTNEQFFGPGTRLTVL.

The chain employs TRBV7-6 and TRBJ1-2; D perhaps matches TRBD1 (5 bases). Germline-derived CDR1 and CDR2 are SGHVS and FNYEAQ. V was trimmed by 5 bases and J by 1 base, leaving 20 bases between them. The CDR3 covers 17 residues. The CDR3 DNA is TGTGCCAGCAGCCCTGGGTTCGGGGGGGATATTAACTATGGCTACACCTTC. This gives the protein CASSPGFGGDINYGYTF.

The rearrangement uses TRBV29-1 and TRBJ1-3, with a possible D match to TRBD1 (6 bases). From germline, CDR1 is SQVTM and CDR2 ANQGSEA. This CDR3 region has 14 residues. Trimming cost V 3 bases and J 9 bases, with 18 bases left between them. The CDR3 here is CSVENRASSFTIYF. The CDR3 DNA reads TGCAGCGTTGAGAACAGGGCATCGAGTTTCACCATATATTTT.

The chain has TRBV7-8 and TRBJ2-2; TRBD2 matches 7 bases. V shed 6 bases and J 6 bases; nucleotides not matched to a gene: 10. This CDR3 contains 15 residues. CDR1 is SGHVS and CDR2 is FQNEAQ in the germline V gene. CDR3: CASRDGLVRAGELFF. DNA for the CDR3: TGTGCCAGCAGGGACGGACTAGTTAGGGCCGGGGAGCTGTTTTTT.

The chain is built from TRBV6-1 and TRBJ2-3; the match to TRBD2 covers 8 bases. The CDR3 totals 12 residues. CDR1 MNHNS and CDR2 SASEGT come from the germline V gene. The trim removed 7 bases at V and 4 bases at J, leaving 1 base unmatched. The CDR3 region has the DNA TGTGCCAGCAAGCGGGAGCCAGATACGCAGTATTTT. It yields the protein CASKREPDTQYF.

The sample holds a few counts of this clone. The chain has TRBV5-1 and TRBJ2-3, with 8 bases identical to TRBD2. The CDR3 contains 14 residues. CDR1 is SGHRS and CDR2 is YFSETQ in the germline V gene. The J segment lost 2 bases and the V segment lost 5 bases, leaving 4 bases of the junction unmatched. In DNA form, the CDR3 reads TGCGCCAGCAGGACTAGCGCATTCACAGATACGCAGTATTTT. This translates into CASRTSAFTDTQYF.

The gene calls are TRBV28 and TRBJ2-1, with TRBD1 as a possible D gene (7 bases). Trimming left V 6 bases short and J 9 bases short, with 12 bases between. CDR1 and CDR2 (germline): MDHEN, SYDVKM. The CDR3 totals 12 residues. The CDR3 DNA sequence: TGTGCCAGCAGGCGGCAGGGGGGTGAGCAGTTCTTC. It is translated as CASRRQGGEQFF.

This clone appeared a single time. As DNA, the CDR3 is TGTGCCAGCAGTGAATATAGCTACAGGGACGATCAGCCCCAGCATTTT. Translating it yields CASSEYSYRDDQPQHF. The gene calls are TRBV25-1 and TRBJ1-5, with D maybe TRBD1 (6 bases). V was trimmed by 0 bases and J by 5 bases, leaving 14 bases between them. Germline V lookup: CDR1 MGHDK, CDR2 SYGVNS. There are 16 residues in the CDR3.

This clone was observed a single time. This chain links TRBV14 with TRBJ2-1; D is unclear. The germline V and J ends were trimmed by 3 bases and 2 bases, with 14 bases remaining between them. Germline loops: CDR1 SGHDN, CDR2 FVKESK. CDR3 length equals 16 residues. The CDR3 DNA follows: TGTGCCAGCAGCCACTTCAGAGGCCAGACCTACAATGAGCAGTTCTTC. This sequence encodes CASSHFRGQTYNEQFF.

The chain links TRBV11-3 to TRBJ2-5, with D maybe TRBD2 (5 bases). Trimming removed 0 bases from V and 1 base from J, with 12 bases in between. The CDR3 covers 16 residues. CDR1 is SGHNT, CDR2 YENEEA, per germline. The CDR3 sequence is CASSLDFAGIQETQYF. The CDR3 DNA is TGTGCCAGCAGCTTAGATTTTGCGGGCATCCAAGAGACCCAGTACTTC.

This chain joins TRBV6-5 and TRBJ2-5, with a possible D match to TRBD1 (6 bases). This CDR3 is built from 14 residues. V lost 6 bases to trimming and J lost 1 base, with 12 bases between them. From germline, CDR1 is MNHEY and CDR2 SVGAGI. The DNA for the CDR3 is TGTGCCAGCAGCTCTCAGGGGAGCCAAGAGACCCAGTACTTC. Encoded protein: CASSSQGSQETQYF.

This clone was detected once. This chain uses TRBV4-3 with TRBJ2-1; 12 bases fit TRBD1. Germline CDR1 reads LGHNA; CDR2 reads YSLEER. This CDR3 has 17 amino acids. Losses at the gene ends were 1 base for V and 6 bases for J; bases not matched to a gene: 7. The chain's CDR3 is CASSQAPGQGARNEQFF. The CDR3 DNA follows: TGCGCCAGCAGCCAAGCCCCGGGACAGGGGGCTCGCAATGAGCAGTTCTTC.

The J gene is TRBJ1-1, the V gene TRBV5-4; TRBD1 might be the D (5 bases). Germline V gene sequence: CDR1 SGHNT, CDR2 YYREEE (reference sequence). The CDR3 consists of 14 residues. V was trimmed by 1 base and J by 11 bases, leaving 18 bases between them. CDR3 sequence reads: CASSLSGSGLMAFF. The CDR3 nucleotides are TGTGCCAGCAGCTTGTCTGGGTCAGGGTTGATGGCTTTCTTT.

This rearrangement joins TRBV6-5 to TRBJ2-7, with TRBD1 matching 9 bases. J lost 6 bases, V lost 6 bases, and 6 bases had no gene match. The CDR3 sequence is 13 residues long. Germline-derived CDR1 and CDR2 are MNHEY and SVGAGI. CDR3 in DNA: TGTGCCAGCAGGGGACAGGGTGCGGCCGAGCAGTACTTC. Encoded protein: CASRGQGAAEQYF.

The rearrangement uses TRBV14 and TRBJ2-5; TRBD1 matches at 8 bases. Germline V gene lookup returns CDR1 SGHDN and CDR2 FVKESK. This CDR3 comprises 14 residues. J gave up 3 bases and V 1 base, and 1 base lay outside the gene matches. The CDR3 coding sequence is TGTGCCAGCAGCCAAGTGGACAGGGAAGAGACCCAGTACTTC. Encoded protein: CASSQVDREETQYF.

The rearrangement joins TRBV11-3 to TRBJ2-3; 9 nucleotides match TRBD1. CDR1 and CDR2 from the germline V gene are SGHNT and YENEEA. The V gene end was trimmed by 5 bases and the J gene end by 3 bases; junction bases not matched to a gene: 9. There are 16 residues in the CDR3. For the CDR3, the DNA is TGTGCCAGCAGCCCGGGACAGGGTGCTGGTACAGATACGCAGTATTTT. Protein: CASSPGQGAGTDTQYF. Full variable domain (missing parts from reference TRBV11-3 and TRBJ2-3): EAGVVQSPRYKIIEKKQPVAFWCNPISGHNTLYWYLQNLGQGPELLIRYENEEAVDDSQLPKDRFSAERLKGVDSTLKIQPAELGDSAVYLCASSPGQGAGTDTQYFGPGTRLTVL.

V is TRBV5-4 and J is TRBJ2-1; D perhaps matches TRBD1 (6 bases). Looked up from germline, CDR1 is SGHNT and CDR2 is YYREEE (reference sequence). V was trimmed by 0 bases and J by 6 bases, leaving 16 bases between them. The CDR3 is made up of 16 amino acids. The CDR3 coding sequence is TGTGCCAGCAGCTTGGTAGGACAGCATACTGGCAATGAGCAGTTCTTC. Its protein product is CASSLVGQHTGNEQFF.

The chain employs TRBV7-2 and TRBJ2-3; 11 nucleotides align to TRBD2. From germline, CDR1 is SGHTA and CDR2 FQGNSA. The CDR3 contains 15 residues. J lost 5 bases, V lost 5 bases, and 6 bases had no gene match. CDR3 coding DNA: TGTGCCAGCAGCCCCGGGACTAGCGGATTAGATACGCAGTATTTT. Translated: CASSPGTSGLDTQYF.

V usage is TRBV28 and J usage is TRBJ1-5, with D possibly matching TRBD1 (6 bases). V dropped 4 bases and J dropped 7 bases, with 11 bases sitting between them. The germline CDR1 and CDR2 sequences are MDHEN and SYDVKM. The CDR3 contains 13 residues. The CDR3 nucleotides read TGTGCCAGCAGTTCAACAGGGACACAGCCCCAGCATTTT. Protein: CASSSTGTQPQHF.